What follows are 30 T cell receptor beta chains derived from one specimen sequenced in a study of blood T cell repertoires in COVID-19 (dated by TCRdb to 2020 to 2021). The protocol used for the library was the immunoSEQ multiplex PCR assay. Entries here come from immuneACCESS through TCRdb and include only in-frame sequences with V and J called. Some clones fail to appear in such tables; in the studies checked, an unresolved V gene covers under half of the shortfall, and the cause of the remainder is unknown. This sample is represented by about 380,000 clones; about 90% of them were singletons. Of the sample, under 1.5% falls within the top ten clones. Sequencing input: PBMCs or T cells enriched from blood (not recorded which). Receptor source: a man aged 25-45 years who had recovered from COVID-19.

This chain uses TRBV4-2 with TRBJ2-1, with D possibly matching TRBD2 (6 bases). Germline assignment: CDR1 LGHNA and CDR2 YNFKEQ. V dropped 0 bases and J dropped 7 bases, with 16 bases sitting between them. This CDR3 is 16 amino acids long. CDR3: CASSQDPGLPTNEQFF. DNA of the CDR3: TGTGCCAGCAGCCAAGATCCTGGACTACCCACGAATGAGCAGTTCTTC.

This chain connects TRBV19 to TRBJ2-2; 8 bases fit TRBD1. The CDR3 contains 14 residues. Trimming at V came to 6 bases and at J to 3 bases, leaving 3 bases not matched to a gene. Looked up from germline, CDR1 is LNHDA and CDR2 is SQIVND (reference sequence). The CDR3 DNA reads as TGTGCCAGTAGCCAGACAGGGGACACCGGGGAGCTGTTTTTT. Translation: CASSQTGDTGELFF.

The CDR3 DNA is TGTGCCATCAGTGAGTCACCCGGGATCTCATATTCACCCCTCCACTTT. This encodes CAISESPGISYSPLHF. The chain has TRBV10-3 and TRBJ1-6; D not certain. There are 16 residues in the CDR3. Trimming took off 0 bases at V and 8 bases at J, with 14 bases between the two ends. CDR1 and CDR2 (germline): ENHRY, SYGVKD.

This clone is a singleton in its sample. This rearrangement joins TRBV7-9 to TRBJ1-6; D is perhaps TRBD1 (6 bases). This CDR3 is 14 amino acids long. V was shortened by 6 bases and J by 7 bases, with 13 bases between the two germline ends. CDR1 and CDR2 (germline): SEHNR, FQNEAQ (reference sequence). DNA of the CDR3: TGTGCCAGCAGACCACAGGGCCTAAATTCACCCCTCCACTTT. Translation gives CASRPQGLNSPLHF.

The chain uses TRBV3-1 (or the pseudogene TRBV3-2) and TRBJ1-5; D is unclear. The CDR3 is 13 amino acids. V lost 1 base, J lost 3 bases, and 4 bases lay in between. Germline CDR1 is LGHDT and CDR2 is YNNKEL (reference sequence). The CDR3 DNA reads as TGTGCCAGCAGCCAAGGTATCAATCAGCCCCAGCATTTT. It is translated as CASSQGINQPQHF.

This sequence joins TRBV9 and TRBJ2-1; weak D call: TRBD1 (5 bases). This CDR3 contains 15 residues. V was cut by 4 bases and J by 4 bases, with 15 bases left in between. The germline gives CDR1 SGDLS, CDR2 YYNGEE. The CDR3: CASSSSGAPYNEQFF. The CDR3 nucleotides are TGTGCCAGCAGCTCAAGTGGGGCGCCTTACAATGAGCAGTTCTTC.

V usage is TRBV5-5 and J usage is TRBJ1-5; the D gene is possibly TRBD1 (5 bases). Looked up from germline, CDR1 is SGHKS and CDR2 is YYEKEE (reference sequence). Trimming took off 1 base at V and 3 bases at J, with 11 bases between the two ends. CDR3 length: 15 residues. DNA for the CDR3: TGTGCCAGCAGCTTGATAGACAGCCCCAATCAGCCCCAGCATTTT. Translated, it gives CASSLIDSPNQPQHF.

CDR3 DNA sequence: TGTGCCAGCAGCGACGGGCTTGGGGCAGACAATGAGCAGTTCTTC. It yields the protein CASSDGLGADNEQFF. The rearrangement uses TRBV7-9 and TRBJ2-1, with D possibly TRBD1 on 5 matching bases. Germline V lookup: CDR1 SEHNR, CDR2 FQNEAQ (reference sequence). The CDR3 runs 15 residues. V gave up 5 bases and J gave up 5 bases, with 16 bases separating them.

The chain uses TRBV19 and TRBJ1-4, with TRBD1 matching over 7 bases. Per germline, CDR1 LNHDA and CDR2 SQIVND (reference sequence). The ends lost 6 bases at V and 4 bases at J; junction bases unmatched: 5. CDR3 size: 14 residues. DNA of the CDR3: TGTGCCAGTAGCACAGGGGTCCATAATGAAAAACTGTTTTTT. Residues: CASSTGVHNEKLFF.

The chain is built from TRBV27 and TRBJ2-7; D gene ambiguous. This CDR3 is built from 14 residues. V was trimmed by 0 bases and J by 3 bases, leaving 9 bases between them. CDR1 MNHEY and CDR2 SMNVEV come from the germline V gene (reference sequence). The CDR3 DNA reads TGTGCCAGCAGTTTATCTAGCTCCTACTACGAGCAGTACTTC. Its translation: CASSLSSSYYEQYF.

J is TRBJ2-5 and V is TRBV10-3; 8 bases are shared with TRBD1. This CDR3 is built from 14 residues. V shed 2 bases, J shed 5 bases, and the junction held 4 bases outside the gene matches. CDR1 and CDR2 (germline): ENHRY, SYGVKD. CDR3 DNA sequence: TGTGCCATCAGTGAGACAGGGGGAAAGGAGACCCAGTACTTC. Residues: CAISETGGKETQYF.

J is TRBJ2-3 and V is TRBV12-5; TRBD2 is a possible D gene (6 bases). Germline V gene sequence: CDR1 LGHNT, CDR2 FRNRAP. V lost 0 bases, J lost 6 bases, and 13 bases lay in between. The CDR3 is made up of 15 amino acids. CDR3 DNA sequence: TGTGCTAGTGGTTTGGTAATCCGGGGGACGGATACGCAGTATTTT. Amino acid sequence: CASGLVIRGTDTQYF.

The chain recombines TRBV6-5 with TRBJ1-2; 9 bases map to TRBD1. The ends lost 4 bases at V and 5 bases at J; junction bases unmatched: 5. The CDR3 is 14 amino acids. Germline V gene lookup returns CDR1 MNHEY and CDR2 SVGAGI. CDR3 sequence (DNA): TGTGCCAGCAGTTTCAGGACAGGGGTGTATGGCTACACCTTC. This translates into CASSFRTGVYGYTF.

The genes are TRBV6-5 and TRBJ1-1, with D unresolved. V gave up 8 bases and J gave up 2 bases, with 15 bases separating them. Looked up from germline, CDR1 is MNHEY and CDR2 is SVGAGI. The CDR3 runs to 14 residues. The CDR3 nucleotides read TGTGCCAGCGCCATGAGGGAGATTAACACTGAAGCTTTCTTT. Protein: CASAMREINTEAFF.

The gene calls are TRBV30 and TRBJ1-2, with 7 bases that match TRBD1. The ends lost 4 bases at V and 5 bases at J; junction bases unmatched: 10. The CDR3 runs 14 residues. The germline V gene encodes CDR1 GTSNPN and CDR2 SVGIG (reference sequence). The DNA for the CDR3 is TGTGCCTGGACACGACAGGGTAGGGGTTATGGCTACACCTTC. Encoded protein: CAWTRQGRGYGYTF.

The gene calls are TRBV2 and TRBJ1-4, with D possibly being TRBD1 (6 bases). V lost 5 bases to trimming and J lost 0 bases, with 13 bases between them. The V gene's germline CDR1 is SNHLY and CDR2 FYNNEI. The CDR3 has 16 residues. The CDR3 region has the DNA TGTGCCAGCAGTATAAGGACAGTCGCAACTAATGAAAAACTGTTTTTT. Translation: CASSIRTVATNEKLFF.

The V call is TRBV30, the J call TRBJ1-5, with D perhaps TRBD1 (6 bases). Germline CDR1 is GTSNPN and CDR2 is SVGIG (reference sequence). The CDR3 is 15 amino acids. Trimming took 1 base from V and 1 from J, leaving 11 bases between them. The CDR3 DNA sequence: TGTGCCTGGAGTGCTGGGACACTCAGCAATCAGCCCCAGCATTTT. Its protein is CAWSAGTLSNQPQHF.

The chain recombines TRBV29-1 with TRBJ1-5; 8 bases align to TRBD1. V lost 5 bases to trimming and J lost 1 base; unmatched junction nucleotides: 1. The CDR3 is 13 amino acids. Germline V lookup: CDR1 SQVTM, CDR2 ANQGSEA. DNA of the CDR3: TGCAGCGTTCGACAGGGGAGCAATCAGCCCCAGCATTTT. As protein: CSVRQGSNQPQHF.

This clone has only one observation. CDR3 nucleotide sequence: TGTGCCAGTAGTATTACAGGGCACTATGGCTACACCTTC. As protein: CASSITGHYGYTF. The chain has TRBV19 and TRBJ1-2, with D tentatively TRBD1 (6 bases). Trimming took 3 bases from V and 3 from J, leaving 8 bases between them. Germline V gene sequence: CDR1 LNHDA, CDR2 SQIVND (reference sequence). CDR3 size: 13 residues.

The J gene is TRBJ2-7, the V gene TRBV7-2; maybe TRBD2 (5 bases). CDR1 SGHTA and CDR2 FQGNSA come from the germline V gene. V lost 0 bases and J lost 4, with 13 bases in between. This CDR3 is 15 amino acids long. The CDR3 reads CASSLATVGSYEQYF. The CDR3 nucleotides read TGTGCCAGCAGCTTAGCCACCGTGGGGAGTTACGAGCAGTACTTC.

This chain connects TRBV7-9 to TRBJ1-1, with 10 positions matching TRBD1. From germline, CDR1 is SEHNR and CDR2 FQNEAQ (reference sequence). V trimming: 5 bases; J trimming: 4 bases; junction bases outside the gene matches: 7. The CDR3 has 15 residues. The chain's CDR3 is CASSTGQGVRTEAFF. The CDR3 nucleotides read TGTGCCAGCAGCACCGGACAGGGGGTTCGCACTGAAGCTTTCTTT.

For this clone: The sample has other DNA sequences that encode this CDR3 too. The chain employs TRBV5-1 and TRBJ2-7; weak D call: TRBD1 (6 bases). Germline CDR1 reads SGHRS; CDR2 reads YFSETQ. The CDR3 loop spans 13 amino acids. Trimming cost V 0 bases and J 3 bases, with 7 bases left between them. The CDR3 protein is CASSLGGGYEQYF. The CDR3 nucleotides are TGCGCCAGCAGCTTGGGAGGGGGCTACGAGCAGTACTTC.

The gene calls are TRBV5-6 and TRBJ2-5, with D possibly TRBD1 on 5 matching bases. The V gene's germline CDR1 is SGHDT and CDR2 YYEEEE. With 0 bases removed from V and 1 base from J, the gap between germline ends came to 7 bases. This CDR3 comprises 14 residues. CDR3 DNA: TGTGCCAGCAGCTTGGCGACAGTCCAAGAGACCCAGTACTTC. Its translation is CASSLATVQETQYF.

The chain uses TRBV7-2 and TRBJ2-3; D is unresolved. The CDR3 is 13 residues long. Germline V gene data show CDR1 as SGHTA and CDR2 as FQGNSA. V was shortened by 3 bases and J by 6 bases, with 10 bases between the two germline ends. The CDR3 DNA reads TGTGCCAGCAGCTTTGTTCGGTGGGATACGCAGTATTTT. Translation: CASSFVRWDTQYF.

This chain uses TRBV27 with TRBJ1-2; 7 bases are shared with TRBD1. V was clipped by 7 bases and J by 2 bases; unmatched bases: 10. The germline V gene has CDR1 MNHEY and CDR2 SMNVEV (reference sequence). The CDR3 has 15 amino acids. The chain's CDR3 is CASTSGTANNYGYTF. The CDR3 nucleotides read TGTGCCAGCACCTCCGGGACAGCCAACAACTATGGCTACACCTTC.

The rearrangement links TRBV30 to TRBJ2-7; the D is unclear. The CDR3 has 14 residues. Germline V gene lookup returns CDR1 GTSNPN and CDR2 SVGIG (reference sequence). The V and J ends lost 3 bases and 3 bases respectively, with 15 bases between them. CDR3 amino acids: CAWSRKPSGYEQYF. CDR3 in DNA: TGTGCCTGGAGCCGAAAACCGTCAGGCTACGAGCAGTACTTC.

The rearrangement joins TRBV11-3 to TRBJ1-1; D not certain. The V end lost 4 bases, the J end lost 2 bases, and 11 bases lay between the germline ends. Germline CDR1 is SGHNT and CDR2 is YENEEA. This CDR3 contains 14 residues. CDR3 residues: CASSSSSGNTEAFF. In DNA form, the CDR3 reads TGTGCCAGCAGCTCCTCTAGCGGAAACACTGAAGCTTTCTTT.

J is TRBJ2-7 and V is TRBV4-1, with no clear D. Germline CDR1 is MGHRA and CDR2 is YSYEKL. The CDR3 length is 13 residues. V lost 0 bases and J lost 7, with 10 bases in between. The CDR3 bases are TGCGCCAGCAGCCAAGAGTGGTCCCTAGAGCAGTACTTC. Protein product: CASSQEWSLEQYF.

The CDR3 sequence: CASSYTQGLGGYTF. CDR3 DNA: TGTGCCAGCAGTTACACTCAGGGATTAGGTGGCTACACCTTC. The chain carries TRBV27 and TRBJ1-2; tentative D call: TRBD1 (5 bases). V was shortened by 4 bases and J by 7 bases, with 16 bases between the two germline ends. CDR3 length equals 14 residues. CDR1 is MNHEY and CDR2 is SMNVEV in the germline V gene (reference sequence).

The genes are TRBV5-1 and TRBJ1-6; D unresolved. In germline, CDR1 is SGHRS, CDR2 YFSETQ. The ends were cut back, 4 bases at V and 4 bases at J, with 15 bases in the middle. The CDR3 length is 16 residues. CDR3 region: CASSETSGGYNSPLHF. The CDR3 DNA reads as TGCGCCAGCAGCGAAACCTCTGGAGGTTATAATTCACCCCTCCACTTT.